The present TCR beta chain was sequenced within a study of T-cell memory formation after mild COVID-19. At the level of the study: Among the donors, TCR clusters were largely specific to each donor. Study-wide results and caveats: Chiefly within CM and EM were the contracting CD4+ clones; CD8+ ones were within EMRA.

After 5'RACE with constant-segment primers, TCR alpha and TCR beta cDNA libraries carrying sample barcodes and UMIs were obtained. TCRdb recomputed calls from the 5' RACE reads with MiXCR, one row per CDR3 protein. The sample lists 360,000 or so distinct CDR3 sequences, 28% occurring once. Notes on this clonotype: Its antigen remains unknown.

CDR1 is MGHRA and CDR2 is YSYEKL in the germline V gene. The CDR3 is made up of 16 amino acids. The V end lost 4 bases, the J end lost 0 bases, and 14 bases lay between the germline ends. Sequencing input: PBMCs or a T cell subset sorted from them (not recorded which). This clonotype originated in an adult woman who had mild COVID-19 (a few samples of this study predate the infection). Cell type and time point are not known. The rearrangement links TRBV4-1 to TRBJ2-3; the D is unclear. The CDR3 region has the DNA TGCGCCAGCAGCCCCCCTAAAAGATCTAGCACAGATACGCAGTATTTT. Its translation is CASSPPKRSSTDTQYF.